This T cell receptor (beta chain) originates from a study of blood T cells in healthy people across ages. This CDR3 is built from 15 residues. CDR1 is SGHTA, CDR2 FQGNSA, per germline. Trimming took 5 bases from V and 5 from J; bases not matched to a gene: 5. Investigators took about 9.1 milliliters of peripheral blood from every donor. Total RNA amounts of at least 5.5 micrograms were extracted per sample. A second PCR, run for roughly 7 to 12 cycles, used a sample-barcoded 5' primer plus a J-beta primer mix. TCRdb ran MiXCR on the 5' RACE reads and lists one entry per CDR3 protein. The profile shows around 670,000 distinct CDR3 sequences, around 31% of them singletons.

V usage is TRBV7-2 and J usage is TRBJ2-1; 11 bases map to TRBD2. The source of this sequence is an elderly woman in good health. Sequencing was carried out using blood. CDR3 region: CASSRLAGYNNEQFF. The CDR3 coding sequence is TGTGCCAGCAGCCGACTAGCGGGGTACAACAATGAGCAGTTCTTC. The whole variable domain, remainder taken from reference TRBV7-2 and TRBJ2-1, is GAGVSQSPSNKVTEKGKDVELRCDPISGHTALYWYRQSLGQGLEFLIYFQGNSAPDKSGLPSDRFSAERTGGSVSTLTIQRTQQEDSAVYLCASSRLAGYNNEQFFGPGTRLTVL.